This T cell receptor (beta chain) was obtained from a study of STAT5B mutations in CD4+ large granular lymphocyte leukemia. Assay: immunoSEQ multiplex PCR; the TCRdb copy retains only in-frame clones and omits some. This sample has almost 30,000 clones, with around 85% found just once. With 7 bases removed from V and 6 bases from J, the gap between germline ends came to 16 bases. The CDR3 is 14 amino acids. Looked up from germline, CDR1 is LNHDA and CDR2 is SQIVND (reference sequence). This clone was recorded only once. The chain uses TRBV19 and TRBJ2-1, with D maybe TRBD1 (7 bases). The TCR comes from a human donor in good health. Sequencing was carried out using CD4+ T cells from blood buffy coats. This chain's CDR3 is CASTSRGASNEQFF. The CDR3 DNA follows: TGTGCCAGTACCAGCAGGGGGGCCTCCAATGAGCAGTTCTTC.